This TCR beta chain originates from a study of T cells in Graves' hyperthyroidism and ophthalmopathy. Looked up from germline, CDR1 is SGHTA and CDR2 is FQGNSA. Trimming cost V 1 base and J 1 base; bases outside gene matches: 8. CDR3 size: 17 residues. TCR beta CDR3 regions were amplified from RNA transcripts. During a first-round RT-PCR of the TCR CDR3, the HTBI primer set was used. MiXCR was run by TCRdb on the multiplex PCR reads, yielding one entry per CDR3 protein. The sample includes hundreds of thousands of distinct CDR3 sequences, 35% to 40% of them seen just once. Material for sequencing was blood. This clonotype was obtained from a man between 18 and 35 years old with Graves' hyperthyroidism. The chain employs TRBV7-2 and TRBJ1-1, with 8 positions matching TRBD1. Here the CDR3 reads CASSLGDRGWRNTEAFF. CDR3 sequence (DNA): TGTGCCAGCAGCTTAGGTGACAGGGGCTGGAGGAACACTGAAGCTTTCTTT. Combining the CDR3 with reference TRBV7-2 and TRBJ1-1 gives the whole variable domain GAGVSQSPSNKVTEKGKDVELRCDPISGHTALYWYRQSLGQGLEFLIYFQGNSAPDKSGLPSDRFSAERTGGSVSTLTIQRTQQEDSAVYLCASSLGDRGWRNTEAFFGQGTRLTVV.